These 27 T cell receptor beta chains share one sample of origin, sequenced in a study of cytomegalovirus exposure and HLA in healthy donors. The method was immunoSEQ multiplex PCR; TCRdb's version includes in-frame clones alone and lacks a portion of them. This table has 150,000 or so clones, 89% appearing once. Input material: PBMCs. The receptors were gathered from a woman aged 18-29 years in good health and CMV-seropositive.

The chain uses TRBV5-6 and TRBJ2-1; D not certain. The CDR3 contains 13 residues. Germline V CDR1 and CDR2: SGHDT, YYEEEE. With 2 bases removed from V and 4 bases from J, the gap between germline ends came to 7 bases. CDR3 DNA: TGTGCCAGCAGCTTACCACAATACAATGAGCAGTTCTTC. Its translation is CASSLPQYNEQFF.

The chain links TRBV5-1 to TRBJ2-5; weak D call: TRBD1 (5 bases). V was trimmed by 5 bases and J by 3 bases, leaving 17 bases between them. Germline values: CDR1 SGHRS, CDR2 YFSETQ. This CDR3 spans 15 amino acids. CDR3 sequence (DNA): TGCGCCAGCAGTACCGGACACGGCGGCGAAGAGACCCAGTACTTC. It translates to CASSTGHGGEETQYF. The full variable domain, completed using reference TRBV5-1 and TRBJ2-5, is KAGVTQTPRYLIKTRGQQVTLSCSPISGHRSVSWYQQTPGQGLQFLFEYFSETQRNKGNFPGRFSGRQFSNSRSEMNVSTLELGDSALYLCASSTGHGGEETQYFGPGTRLLVL.

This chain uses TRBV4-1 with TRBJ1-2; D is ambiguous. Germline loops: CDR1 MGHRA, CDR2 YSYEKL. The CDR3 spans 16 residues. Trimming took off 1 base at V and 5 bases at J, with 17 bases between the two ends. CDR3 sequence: CASSQGTDSYVYGYTF. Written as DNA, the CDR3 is TGCGCCAGCAGCCAAGGAACGGACTCCTATGTGTATGGCTACACCTTC.

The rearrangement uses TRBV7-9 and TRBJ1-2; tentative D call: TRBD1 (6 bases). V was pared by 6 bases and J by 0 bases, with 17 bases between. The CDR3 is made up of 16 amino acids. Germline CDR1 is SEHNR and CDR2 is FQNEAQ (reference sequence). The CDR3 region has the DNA TGTGCCAGCAGTTTGACTTTGGACAGCGCTAACTATGGCTACACCTTC. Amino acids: CASSLTLDSANYGYTF.

CDR3 amino acids: CASSWDRGHETQYF. Here the CDR3 DNA reads TGTGCCAGCAGCTGGGACAGGGGGCACGAGACCCAGTACTTC. J is TRBJ2-5 and V is TRBV7-2; 12 bases are a match to TRBD1. This CDR3 comprises 14 residues. Per the germline V gene, CDR1 is SGHTA and CDR2 is FQGNSA. Trimming at V came to 4 bases and at J to 5 bases, leaving 2 bases not matched to a gene. Looking up the rest from reference TRBV7-2 and TRBJ2-5 gives the full variable domain: GAGVSQSPSNKVTEKGKDVELRCDPISGHTALYWYRQSLGQGLEFLIYFQGNSAPDKSGLPSDRFSAERTGGSVSTLTIQRTQQEDSAVYLCASSWDRGHETQYFGPGTRLLVL.

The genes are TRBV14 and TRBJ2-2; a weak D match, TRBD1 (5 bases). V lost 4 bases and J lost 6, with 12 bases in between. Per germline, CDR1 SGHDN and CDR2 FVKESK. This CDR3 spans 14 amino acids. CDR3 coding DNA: TGTGCCAGCAGCCTAATTCAGGGTTCCGGGGAGCTGTTTTTT. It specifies CASSLIQGSGELFF.

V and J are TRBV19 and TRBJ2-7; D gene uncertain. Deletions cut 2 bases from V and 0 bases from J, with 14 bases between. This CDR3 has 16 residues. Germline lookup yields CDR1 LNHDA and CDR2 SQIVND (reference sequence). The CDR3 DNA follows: TGTGCCAGTAGTATAACCTCCAGCTCAGGCTCCTACGAGCAGTACTTC. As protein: CASSITSSSGSYEQYF.

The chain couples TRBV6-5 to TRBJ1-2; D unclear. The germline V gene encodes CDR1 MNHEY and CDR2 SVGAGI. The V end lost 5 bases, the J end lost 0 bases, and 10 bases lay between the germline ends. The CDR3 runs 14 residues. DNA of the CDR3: TGTGCCAGCAGTGTAACACCAGCTAACTATGGCTACACCTTC. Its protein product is CASSVTPANYGYTF.

The CDR3 protein is CAISEGQGDWEPQHF. Written as DNA, the CDR3 is TGTGCCATCAGTGAGGGACAGGGGGATTGGGAGCCCCAGCATTTT. The V gene is TRBV10-3, the J gene TRBJ1-5; 10 positions match TRBD1. This CDR3 is built from 15 residues. Germline loops: CDR1 ENHRY, CDR2 SYGVKD. The V gene end was trimmed by 2 bases and the J gene end by 8 bases; junction bases not matched to a gene: 6.

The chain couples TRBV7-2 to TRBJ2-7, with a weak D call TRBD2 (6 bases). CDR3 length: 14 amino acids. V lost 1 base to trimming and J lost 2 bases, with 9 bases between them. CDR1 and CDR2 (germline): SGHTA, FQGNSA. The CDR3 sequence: CASSLGGRTYEQYF. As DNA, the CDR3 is TGTGCCAGCAGCTTAGGGGGGAGGACCTACGAGCAGTACTTC.

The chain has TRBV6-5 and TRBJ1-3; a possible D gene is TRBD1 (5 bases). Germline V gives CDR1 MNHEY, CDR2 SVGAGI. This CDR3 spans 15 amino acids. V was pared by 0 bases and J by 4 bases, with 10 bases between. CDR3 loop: CASSYSAGLGNTIYF. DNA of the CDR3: TGTGCCAGCAGTTACTCCGCGGGGCTCGGAAACACCATATATTTT.

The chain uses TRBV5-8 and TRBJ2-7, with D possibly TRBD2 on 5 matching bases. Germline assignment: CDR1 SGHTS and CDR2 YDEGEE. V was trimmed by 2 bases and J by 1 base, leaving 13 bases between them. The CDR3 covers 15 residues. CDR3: CASSLGPRGSYEQYF. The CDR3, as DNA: TGTGCCAGCAGCTTAGGGCCTCGGGGATCCTACGAGCAGTACTTC.

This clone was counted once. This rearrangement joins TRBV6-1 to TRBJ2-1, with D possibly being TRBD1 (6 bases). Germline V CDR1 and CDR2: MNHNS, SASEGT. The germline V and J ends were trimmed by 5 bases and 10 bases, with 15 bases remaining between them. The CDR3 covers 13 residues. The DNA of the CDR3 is TGTGCCAGCAGTCCTTCCTGGGGGACAGAGCAGTTCTTC. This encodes CASSPSWGTEQFF.

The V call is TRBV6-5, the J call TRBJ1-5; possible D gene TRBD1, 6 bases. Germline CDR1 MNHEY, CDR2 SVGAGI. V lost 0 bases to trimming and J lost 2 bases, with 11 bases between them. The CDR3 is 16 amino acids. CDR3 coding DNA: TGTGCCAGCAGTTACTCGCCCCCAGGGGGCAATCAGCCCCAGCATTTT. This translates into CASSYSPPGGNQPQHF.

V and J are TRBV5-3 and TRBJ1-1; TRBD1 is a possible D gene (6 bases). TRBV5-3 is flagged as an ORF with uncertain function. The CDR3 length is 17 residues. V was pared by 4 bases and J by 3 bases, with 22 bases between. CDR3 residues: CARSGRVGAKTDTEAFF. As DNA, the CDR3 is TGTGCCAGAAGCGGGCGGGTGGGGGCGAAAACGGACACTGAAGCTTTCTTT.

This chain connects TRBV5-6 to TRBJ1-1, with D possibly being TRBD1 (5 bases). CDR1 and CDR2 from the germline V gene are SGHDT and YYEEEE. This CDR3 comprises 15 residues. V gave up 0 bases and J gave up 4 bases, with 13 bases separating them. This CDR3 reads CASSLARGSGTEAFF. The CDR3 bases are TGTGCCAGCAGCTTGGCGCGGGGGAGCGGCACTGAAGCTTTCTTT.

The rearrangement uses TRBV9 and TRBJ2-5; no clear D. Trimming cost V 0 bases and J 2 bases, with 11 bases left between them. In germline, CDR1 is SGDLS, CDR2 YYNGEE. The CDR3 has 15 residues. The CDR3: CASSVVPGRQETQYF. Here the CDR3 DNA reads TGTGCCAGCAGCGTAGTTCCCGGCAGGCAAGAGACCCAGTACTTC.

CDR3: CASMDGWGEAFF. CDR3 in DNA: TGTGCCAGCATGGACGGTTGGGGCGAAGCTTTCTTT. The chain is built from TRBV27 and TRBJ1-1; D might be TRBD1 (5 bases). There are 12 residues in the CDR3. V was clipped by 7 bases and J by 8 bases, with 14 bases between them. Looked up from germline, CDR1 is MNHEY and CDR2 is SMNVEV (reference sequence).

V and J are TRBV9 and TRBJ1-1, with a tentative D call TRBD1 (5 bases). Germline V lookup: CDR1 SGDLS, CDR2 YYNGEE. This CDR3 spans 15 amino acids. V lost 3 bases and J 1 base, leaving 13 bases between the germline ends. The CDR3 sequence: CASSAGWQPNTEAFF. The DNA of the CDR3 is TGTGCCAGCAGCGCAGGGTGGCAGCCGAACACTGAAGCTTTCTTT.

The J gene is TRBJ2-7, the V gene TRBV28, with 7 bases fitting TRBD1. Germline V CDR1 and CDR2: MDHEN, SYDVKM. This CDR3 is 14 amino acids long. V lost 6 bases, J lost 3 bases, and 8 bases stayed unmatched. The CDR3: CASSQTGYVYEQYF. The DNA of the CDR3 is TGTGCCAGCAGCCAGACAGGGTATGTCTACGAGCAGTACTTC.

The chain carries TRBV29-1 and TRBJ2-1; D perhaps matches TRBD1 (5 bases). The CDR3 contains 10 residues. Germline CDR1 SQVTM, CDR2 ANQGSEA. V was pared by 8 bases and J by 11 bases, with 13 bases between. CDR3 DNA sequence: TGCAGCATGGTCCAGGGCAAGCAGTTCTTC. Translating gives CSMVQGKQFF.

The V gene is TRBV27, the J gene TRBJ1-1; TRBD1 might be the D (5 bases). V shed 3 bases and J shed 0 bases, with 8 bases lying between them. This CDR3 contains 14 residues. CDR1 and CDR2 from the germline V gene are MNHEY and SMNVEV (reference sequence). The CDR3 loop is CASSLAGLNTEAFF. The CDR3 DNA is TGTGCCAGCAGTTTGGCGGGGCTGAACACTGAAGCTTTCTTT.

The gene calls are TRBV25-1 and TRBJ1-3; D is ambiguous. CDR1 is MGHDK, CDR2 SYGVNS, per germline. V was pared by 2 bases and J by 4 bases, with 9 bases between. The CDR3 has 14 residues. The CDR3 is CASSEVGGGNTIYF. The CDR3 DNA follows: TGTGCCAGCAGTGAAGTTGGCGGAGGAAACACCATATATTTT.

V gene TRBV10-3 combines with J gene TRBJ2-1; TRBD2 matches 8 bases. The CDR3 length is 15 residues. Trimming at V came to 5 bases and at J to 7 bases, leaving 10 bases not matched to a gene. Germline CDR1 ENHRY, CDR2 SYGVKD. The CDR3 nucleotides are TGTGCCATCAGTTTCGGGGGGGCCCTCAAGAATGAGCAGTTCTTC. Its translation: CAISFGGALKNEQFF.

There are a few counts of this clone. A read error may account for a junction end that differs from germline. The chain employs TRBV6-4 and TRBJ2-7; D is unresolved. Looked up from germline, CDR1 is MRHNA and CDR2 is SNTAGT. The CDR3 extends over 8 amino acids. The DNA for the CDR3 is TGTGCCAGGTCTATGGGCTTCTTC. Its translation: CARSMGFF.

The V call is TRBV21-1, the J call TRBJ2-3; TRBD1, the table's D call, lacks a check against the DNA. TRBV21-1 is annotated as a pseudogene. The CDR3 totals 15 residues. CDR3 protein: CASSRGGSSTDTQYF. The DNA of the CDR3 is TGTGCCAGCAGTAGAGGGGGATCTAGCACAGATACGCAGTATTTT.

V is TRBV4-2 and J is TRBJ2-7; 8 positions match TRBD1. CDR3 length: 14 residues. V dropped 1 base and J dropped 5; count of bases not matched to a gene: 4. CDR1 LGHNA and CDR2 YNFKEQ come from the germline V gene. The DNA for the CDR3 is TGTGCCAGCAGCCAAGTACAGGGGGAGGACGAGCAGTACTTC. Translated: CASSQVQGEDEQYF.